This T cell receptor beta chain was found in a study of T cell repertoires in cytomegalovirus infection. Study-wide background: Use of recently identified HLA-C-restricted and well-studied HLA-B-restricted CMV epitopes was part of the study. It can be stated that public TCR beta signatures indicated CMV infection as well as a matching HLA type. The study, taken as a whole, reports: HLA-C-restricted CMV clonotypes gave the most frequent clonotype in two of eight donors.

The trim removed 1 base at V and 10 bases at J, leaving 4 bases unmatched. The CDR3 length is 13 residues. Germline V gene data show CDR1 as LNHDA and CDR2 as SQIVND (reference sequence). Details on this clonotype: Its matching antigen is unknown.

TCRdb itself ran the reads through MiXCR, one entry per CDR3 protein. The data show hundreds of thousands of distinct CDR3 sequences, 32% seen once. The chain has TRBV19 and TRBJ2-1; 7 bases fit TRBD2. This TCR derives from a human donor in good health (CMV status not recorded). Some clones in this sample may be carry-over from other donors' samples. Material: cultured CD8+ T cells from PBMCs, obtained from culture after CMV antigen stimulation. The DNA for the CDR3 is TGTGCCAGTAGTATAGGTCCTAGCGGCGAGCAGTTCTTC. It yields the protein CASSIGPSGEQFF.